Listed here is a single TCR beta chain. Profiling relied on immunoSEQ multiplex PCR, and the TCRdb table lists in-frame clones only, not all of them. The table includes about 65,000 clones, about 90% detected once. This specimen belongs to a study of cytomegalovirus exposure and HLA in healthy donors. In germline, CDR1 is SQVTM, CDR2 ANQGSEA. The CDR3 consists of 13 residues. V shed 3 bases and J shed 7 bases, with 15 bases lying between them. This chain joins TRBV29-1 and TRBJ1-2; D gene ambiguous. The clonotype originates from a woman between 18 and 30 years old in good health and CMV-seronegative. The material sequenced was PBMCs. The CDR3 nucleotides read TGCAGCGTTGACGGCCAGGCAGTAGGTGGCTACACCTTC. It codes for CSVDGQAVGGYTF.